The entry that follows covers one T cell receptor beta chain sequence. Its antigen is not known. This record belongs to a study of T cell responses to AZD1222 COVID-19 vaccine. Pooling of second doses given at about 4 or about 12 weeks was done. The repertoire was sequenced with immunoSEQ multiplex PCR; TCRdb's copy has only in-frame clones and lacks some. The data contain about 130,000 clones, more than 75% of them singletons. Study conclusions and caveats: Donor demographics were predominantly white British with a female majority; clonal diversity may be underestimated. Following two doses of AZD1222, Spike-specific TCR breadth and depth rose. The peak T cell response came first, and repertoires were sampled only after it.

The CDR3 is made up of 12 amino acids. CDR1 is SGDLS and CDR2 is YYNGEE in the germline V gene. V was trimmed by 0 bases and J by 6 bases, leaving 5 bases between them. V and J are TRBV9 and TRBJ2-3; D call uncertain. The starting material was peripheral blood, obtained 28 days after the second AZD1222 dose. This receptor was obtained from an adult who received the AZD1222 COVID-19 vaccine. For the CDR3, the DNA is TGTGCCAGCAGCGTAGAGAGGGATACGCAGTATTTT. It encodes CASSVERDTQYF. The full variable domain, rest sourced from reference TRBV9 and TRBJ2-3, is DSGVTQTPKHLITATGQRVTLRCSPRSGDLSVYWYQQSLDQGLQFLIQYYNGEERAKGNILERFSAQQFPDLHSELNLSSLELGDSALYFCASSVERDTQYFGPGTRLTVL.